This passage covers 31 T cell receptor beta chains from one sample sequenced in a study of blood T cell repertoires in COVID-19 (dated by TCRdb to about 2020). The library was made by the immunoSEQ multiplex PCR assay. In its TCRdb copy, this immuneACCESS table keeps in-frame sequences only and misses some clones. Where compared with another copy, unresolved V genes explain less than half of these, and the others have no known cause. This sample is represented by about 64,000 clones; 80% to 90% of them were singletons. More than 1% of the sample belongs to the ten largest clones. The specimen was peripheral blood. These receptors all come from a man aged 35-49 years with acute or convalescent COVID-19.

This clone occurred once. This chain uses TRBV5-1 with TRBJ1-5; D might be TRBD1 (5 bases). The ends were cut back, 4 bases at V and 7 bases at J, with 15 bases in the middle. The CDR3 contains 14 residues. Germline loops: CDR1 SGHRS, CDR2 YFSETQ. The CDR3, as DNA: TGCGCCAGCAGCCTGGCGGGGGGTGAGCAGCCCCAGCATTTT. Translated: CASSLAGGEQPQHF.

J is TRBJ2-2 and V is TRBV19, with 8 bases identical to TRBD1. After removal of 3 bases from V and 3 bases from J, the junction contained 3 bases not matched to a gene. The CDR3 consists of 15 residues. The germline V gene encodes CDR1 LNHDA and CDR2 SQIVND (reference sequence). This chain's CDR3 is CASSIGTGYTGELFF. The CDR3 DNA reads as TGTGCCAGTAGTATTGGGACAGGCTACACCGGGGAGCTGTTTTTT.

This chain links TRBV14 with TRBJ1-2; weak D call: TRBD1 (5 bases). V gave up 5 bases and J gave up 9 bases, with 13 bases separating them. In germline, CDR1 is SGHDN, CDR2 FVKESK. CDR3 length: 12 amino acids. In DNA form, the CDR3 reads TGTGCCAGCAGCGAGGAGGGGTTCAGCTACACCTTC. Translation: CASSEEGFSYTF.

V and J are TRBV6-1 and TRBJ2-7; TRBD2 agrees at 11 bases. The CDR3 loop spans 15 amino acids. Trimming took 3 bases from V and 4 from J; bases not matched to a gene: 5. Germline values: CDR1 MNHNS, CDR2 SASEGT. CDR3 sequence reads: CASSDAGLAAYEQYF. CDR3 nucleotides: TGTGCCAGCAGTGATGCGGGACTAGCGGCTTACGAGCAGTACTTC.

V gene TRBV30 combines with J gene TRBJ2-3; TRBD2 matches 9 bases. The CDR3 extends over 15 amino acids. The ends lost 0 bases at V and 3 bases at J; junction bases unmatched: 4. Germline assignment: CDR1 GTSNPN and CDR2 SVGIG (reference sequence). DNA of the CDR3: TGTGCCTGGAGTGTACCTAGCGGGGCAACAGATACGCAGTATTTT. Its protein product is CAWSVPSGATDTQYF.

This clone was detected only a few times. This rearrangement joins TRBV4-1 to TRBJ2-3; D perhaps matches TRBD2 (5 bases). This CDR3 contains 14 residues. The germline V and J ends were trimmed by 1 base and 1 base, with 6 bases remaining between them. Germline CDR1 MGHRA, CDR2 YSYEKL. CDR3 amino acids: CASSQGGGTDTQYF. CDR3 sequence (DNA): TGCGCCAGCAGCCAAGGGGGAGGCACAGATACGCAGTATTTT.

J is TRBJ1-4 and V is TRBV6-5; TRBD1 is a possible D gene (6 bases). V was pared by 5 bases and J by 4 bases, with 14 bases between. Germline-derived CDR1 and CDR2 are MNHEY and SVGAGI. This CDR3 has 15 amino acids. CDR3 coding DNA: TGTGCCAGCAGTCCCGGACAGCAGAATAATGAAAAACTGTTTTTT. Translated: CASSPGQQNNEKLFF.

The chain joins TRBV19 to TRBJ2-5; 8 positions agree with TRBD1. CDR1 LNHDA and CDR2 SQIVND come from the germline V gene (reference sequence). This CDR3 has 15 residues. V lost 2 bases, J lost 2 bases, and 4 bases stayed unmatched. The CDR3 loop is CASSIRTGGQETQYF. CDR3 in DNA: TGTGCCAGTAGTATACGCACAGGGGGTCAAGAGACCCAGTACTTC.

This chain links TRBV11-2 with TRBJ2-5, with no clear D. There are 13 residues in the CDR3. Germline CDR1 is SGHAT and CDR2 is FQNNGV. V was shortened by 2 bases and J by 5 bases, with 9 bases between the two germline ends. CDR3 nucleotides: TGTGCCAGCAGCTTATCAGGTCCGGAGACCCAGTACTTC. This translates into CASSLSGPETQYF. Filled out from reference TRBV11-2 and TRBJ2-5, the complete variable domain reads EAGVAQSPRYKIIEKRQSVAFWCNPISGHATLYWYQQILGQGPKLLIQFQNNGVVDDSQLPKDRFSAERLKGVDSTLKIQPAKLEDSAVYLCASSLSGPETQYFGPGTRLLVL.

V gene TRBV30 combines with J gene TRBJ2-2; 7 bases are a match to TRBD1. V gave up 1 base and J gave up 7 bases; unmatched junction bases: 6. Germline V gene lookup returns CDR1 GTSNPN and CDR2 SVGIG (reference sequence). The CDR3 has 14 amino acids. The CDR3 reads CAWSGDRELGELFF. As DNA, the CDR3 is TGTGCCTGGAGTGGGGACAGAGAGCTCGGGGAGCTGTTTTTT.

V usage is TRBV10-1 and J usage is TRBJ2-3, with a possible D match to TRBD1 (5 bases). Trimming cost V 2 bases and J 7 bases, with 10 bases left between them. From germline, CDR1 is WNHNN and CDR2 SYGVQD (reference sequence). The CDR3 length is 13 residues. The CDR3 is CASSEVRTNTQYF. CDR3 DNA: TGCGCCAGCAGTGAGGTTAGGACAAATACGCAGTATTTT.

The chain links TRBV21-1 to TRBJ1-4; TRBD1, as called in the table, went unchecked against the DNA. TRBV21-1 has pseudogene status. The CDR3 length is 17 residues. The DNA for the CDR3 is TGTGCCAGCAGACCGGACAGCTTATTTGCAACTAATGAAAAACTGTTTTTT. It is translated as CASRPDSLFATNEKLFF.

This chain connects TRBV15 to TRBJ2-3; 8 bases map to TRBD2. Trimming cost V 4 bases and J 7 bases; bases outside gene matches: 13. The germline CDR1 and CDR2 sequences are LNHNV and YYDKDF (reference sequence). The CDR3 has 16 amino acids. CDR3: CATSKMRGAPLNTQYF. Written as DNA, the CDR3 is TGTGCCACCAGCAAGATGCGGGGGGCACCTCTGAATACGCAGTATTTT.

The chain couples TRBV11-2 to TRBJ2-3; 8 nucleotides agree with TRBD1. CDR1 and CDR2 (germline): SGHAT, FQNNGV. The CDR3 runs 15 residues. Germline trimming cut 2 bases from V and 4 bases from J; bases unmatched to any gene: 5. The CDR3 sequence is CASSLQQGEADTQYF. CDR3 nucleotide sequence: TGTGCCAGCAGCTTACAACAGGGGGAGGCAGATACGCAGTATTTT.

The V call is TRBV27, the J call TRBJ1-1, with D uncertain. Germline V gene lookup returns CDR1 MNHEY and CDR2 SMNVEV (reference sequence). V lost 5 bases, J lost 4 bases, and 11 bases lay in between. The CDR3 is 13 residues long. The CDR3 coding sequence is TGTGCCAGCAGTCTGGAGAGGGCCACTGAAGCTTTCTTT. Its protein product is CASSLERATEAFF.

The V gene is TRBV21-1, the J gene TRBJ1-1; the table calls TRBD1, which could not be checked here. TRBV21-1 is deemed a pseudogene. This CDR3 region has 13 residues. CDR3 DNA sequence: TGTGCCAGCTTACTTTGGACAGGGGGCGAAGCTTTCTTT. Its protein product is CASLLWTGGEAFF.

This clone has just one count. The chain recombines TRBV6-4 with TRBJ2-1, with D maybe TRBD2 (6 bases). The germline CDR1 and CDR2 sequences are MRHNA and SNTAGT. This CDR3 is 14 amino acids long. V lost 1 base to trimming and J lost 8 bases, with 12 bases between them. The chain's CDR3 is CASSDCRWGDEQFF. In nucleotides, the CDR3 is TGTGCCAGCAGTGACTGTAGGTGGGGGGATGAGCAGTTCTTC.

The rearrangement uses TRBV24-1 and TRBJ1-2; D is ambiguous. Trimming removed 5 bases at V and 4 bases at J, with 16 bases between. The CDR3 has 15 residues. Germline V gene data show CDR1 as KGHDR and CDR2 as SFDVKD. DNA of the CDR3: TGTGCCACCAGTGCCAGGAACTTAAATGGCTATGGCTACACCTTC. Translated, it gives CATSARNLNGYGYTF.

The V gene is TRBV19, the J gene TRBJ1-5, with 8 bases matching TRBD1. Per germline, CDR1 LNHDA and CDR2 SQIVND (reference sequence). J gave up 4 bases and V 5 bases, and 10 bases lay outside the gene matches. The CDR3 is 16 amino acids. The CDR3, as DNA: TGTGCCAGTAGTCCTAAGGACAGGGCGGGGAATCAGCCCCAGCATTTT. It translates to CASSPKDRAGNQPQHF.

V is TRBV4-1 and J is TRBJ2-5, with a tentative D call TRBD1 (5 bases). The length of the CDR3 is 14 residues. Trimming cost V 1 base and J 2 bases, with 8 bases left between them. The germline V gene has CDR1 MGHRA and CDR2 YSYEKL. This CDR3 is CASSQGQKQETQYF. The CDR3 bases are TGCGCCAGCAGCCAAGGACAGAAGCAAGAGACCCAGTACTTC.

The CDR3 region has the DNA TGTGCCAGCGACTGGACTAACTCACCCCTCCACTTT. It encodes CASDWTNSPLHF. V is TRBV6-5 and J is TRBJ1-6; D gene uncertain. V was cut by 8 bases and J by 10 bases, with 12 bases left in between. Germline values: CDR1 MNHEY, CDR2 SVGAGI. This CDR3 is 12 amino acids long.

The rearrangement uses TRBV6-5 and TRBJ1-6, with TRBD1 as a possible D gene (6 bases). There are 15 residues in the CDR3. The V gene's germline CDR1 is MNHEY and CDR2 SVGAGI. V lost 5 bases, J lost 8 bases, and 16 bases lay in between. The CDR3 DNA reads TGTGCCAGCAGTAGGGTGGGGGCAGGGGATTCACCCCTCCACTTT. Protein: CASSRVGAGDSPLHF.

The CDR3 DNA sequence: TGCGCCAGCAGCCAAGAAGAGGCCCGAAGGGGCACTGAAGCTTTCTTT. Its protein product is CASSQEEARRGTEAFF. V and J are TRBV4-1 and TRBJ1-1, with a weak D call TRBD1 (5 bases). The V gene lost 0 bases and the J gene lost 4 bases, with 15 bases spanning the gap. The CDR3 is 16 amino acids. CDR1 and CDR2 from the germline V gene are MGHRA and YSYEKL.

The chain combines TRBV7-3 with TRBJ2-5; 10 bases are shared with TRBD2. With V trimmed by 5 bases and J by 5 bases, 20 bases remained unmatched. Germline V gene sequence: CDR1 SGHTA, CDR2 FQGTGA. CDR3 size: 19 residues. CDR3 region: CASSPKGLAVTSRRETQYF. The CDR3 DNA reads TGTGCCAGCAGCCCCAAAGGACTAGCGGTAACGAGTAGGAGGGAGACCCAGTACTTC.

The V gene is TRBV2, the J gene TRBJ1-6; TRBD1 might be the D (5 bases). The germline gives CDR1 SNHLY, CDR2 FYNNEI. This CDR3 comprises 14 residues. V was cut by 2 bases and J by 8 bases, with 10 bases left in between. The CDR3 loop reads CASSERTTYSPLHF. For the CDR3, the DNA is TGTGCCAGCAGTGAAAGGACAACCTATTCACCCCTCCACTTT.

The V gene is TRBV19, the J gene TRBJ2-2; D not certain. The CDR3 sequence is 13 residues long. Trimming shortened V by 4 bases and J by 5 bases, and 8 bases separated the two germline ends. Germline V gene sequence: CDR1 LNHDA, CDR2 SQIVND (reference sequence). CDR3 region: CASSNSLTGELFF. CDR3 sequence (DNA): TGTGCCAGTAGTAACTCCCTTACCGGGGAGCTGTTTTTT.

The chain recombines TRBV19 with TRBJ2-7; D remains unclear. Per germline, CDR1 LNHDA and CDR2 SQIVND (reference sequence). The CDR3 spans 12 residues. Trimming removed 7 bases from V and 9 bases from J, with 16 bases in between. The CDR3 loop reads CASTNTATVQYF. The CDR3 DNA is TGTGCCAGTACCAATACCGCTACGGTGCAGTACTTC.

In this sample, this clone turned up once. This sequence joins TRBV4-1 and TRBJ1-5; D not certain. Looked up from germline, CDR1 is MGHRA and CDR2 is YSYEKL. Trimming cost V 0 bases and J 4 bases, with 10 bases left between them. The CDR3 consists of 15 residues. The CDR3 sequence is CASSQDRTGNQPQHF. The CDR3 region has the DNA TGCGCCAGCAGCCAAGATCGGACGGGGAATCAGCCCCAGCATTTT.

The chain has TRBV6-2 or TRBV6-3 and TRBJ2-3, with 7 bases identical to TRBD2. Losses at the gene ends were 7 bases for V and 0 bases for J; bases not matched to a gene: 10. Per germline, CDR1 MNHEY and CDR2 SVGEGT. The CDR3 sequence is 16 residues long. The CDR3 coding sequence is TGTGCCAGCACCCCGCGGGGGATAACTAGCACAGATACGCAGTATTTT. Translating gives CASTPRGITSTDTQYF.

This clone has more than one count but fewer than ten. The rearrangement uses TRBV6-1 and TRBJ1-2; tentatively, D is TRBD1 (5 bases). CDR3 length: 15 amino acids. Trimming removed 0 bases from V and 0 bases from J, with 8 bases in between. Germline-derived CDR1 and CDR2 are MNHNS and SASEGT. CDR3 sequence (DNA): TGTGCCAGCAGTGAAGCGGGGGGGACTAACTATGGCTACACCTTC. As protein: CASSEAGGTNYGYTF.

A note on this clone: A read error may produce the germline difference seen at one junction end. The chain combines TRBV2 with TRBJ2-1; maybe TRBD1 (6 bases). Germline CDR1 and CDR2: SNHLY and FYNNEI. The CDR3 sequence is 15 residues long. In DNA form, the CDR3 reads TGTGCCAGCAAGAACCGGGACACCTCCCACAATGAGCAGTTCTTC. Translated: CASKNRDTSHNEQFF.